The 28 T cell receptor beta chains below all came from one sample that was sequenced in a study of blood T cell repertoires in COVID-19. The assay was immunoSEQ multiplex PCR, and TCRdb's table has in-frame clones only and misses some. The sample records roughly 60,000 clones, just under 95% being singletons. Sequencing used peripheral blood. The receptors were gathered from a human donor in a cohort sampled during active COVID-19.

The J gene is TRBJ2-7, the V gene TRBV6-6; a possible D gene is TRBD2 (7 bases). Per germline, CDR1 MNHNY and CDR2 SVGAGI (reference sequence). The CDR3 runs to 15 residues. The V and J ends lost 5 bases and 6 bases respectively, with 20 bases between them. The CDR3: CASSSGDTGKGEQYF. In DNA form, the CDR3 reads TGTGCCAGCAGTAGCGGGGACACTGGCAAGGGCGAGCAGTACTTC.

This chain joins TRBV7-8 and TRBJ2-7, with a tentative D call TRBD1 (7 bases). From germline, CDR1 is SGHVS and CDR2 FQNEAQ. V was trimmed by 0 bases and J by 3 bases, leaving 15 bases between them. The CDR3 extends over 16 amino acids. Here the CDR3 reads CASSLADRRESYEQYF. In DNA, the CDR3 is TGTGCCAGCAGCTTAGCGGACAGGCGGGAAAGCTACGAGCAGTACTTC. The complete variable domain, with remaining parts taken from reference TRBV7-8 and TRBJ2-7, reads GAGVSQSPRYKVAKRGQDVALRCDPISGHVSLFWYQQALGQGPEFLTYFQNEAQLDKSGLPSDRFFAERPEGSVSTLKIQRTQQEDSAVYLCASSLADRRESYEQYFGPGTRLTVT.

The V gene is TRBV3-1 (or the pseudogene TRBV3-2), the J gene TRBJ1-6, with TRBD1 identical over 11 bases. With 4 bases clipped from V and 8 bases from J, the junction kept 7 bases outside the gene matches. The germline CDR1 and CDR2 sequences are LGHDT and YNNKEL (reference sequence). This CDR3 region has 16 residues. The CDR3 loop is CASSPAGTGGYSPLHF. As DNA, the CDR3 is TGTGCCAGCAGCCCTGCCGGGACAGGGGGATATTCACCCCTCCACTTT.

The chain employs TRBV2 and TRBJ2-7, with 8 bases aligning to TRBD2. V was pared by 3 bases and J by 3 bases, with 7 bases of the junction left unmatched. The CDR3 is 15 amino acids. In germline, CDR1 is SNHLY, CDR2 FYNNEI. The CDR3 spells CASSDLGSGSYEQYF. CDR3 nucleotides: TGTGCCAGCAGTGATCTGGGCAGCGGGAGCTACGAGCAGTACTTC.

The chain uses TRBV28 and TRBJ2-5; 12 bases fit TRBD1. The V gene end was trimmed by 7 bases and the J gene end by 6 bases; junction bases not matched to a gene: 12. The CDR3 is 16 residues long. The germline V gene encodes CDR1 MDHEN and CDR2 SYDVKM. The CDR3 reads CASTPSGTGGLKTQYF. In DNA form, the CDR3 reads TGTGCCAGCACCCCTAGCGGGACAGGGGGCTTGAAGACCCAGTACTTC.

V usage is TRBV12-3 or TRBV12-4 and J usage is TRBJ2-5, with TRBD2 as a possible D gene (5 bases). CDR3 length: 11 residues. V lost 3 bases and J lost 13, with 12 bases in between. The CDR3 protein is CASSFGEIGYF. The CDR3 nucleotides read TGTGCCAGCAGTTTTGGGGAGATAGGGTACTTC.

The chain combines TRBV7-9 with TRBJ2-4; possibly TRBD2 for D (6 bases). V was pared by 5 bases and J by 8 bases, with 16 bases between. This CDR3 is 14 amino acids long. CDR1 is SEHNR and CDR2 is FQNEAQ in the germline V gene (reference sequence). The CDR3 here is CASSPGGGGDIQYF. CDR3 in DNA: TGTGCCAGCAGCCCAGGAGGAGGCGGGGACATTCAGTACTTC.

The chain uses TRBV30 and TRBJ1-3, with 8 bases aligning to TRBD1. Trimming removed 4 bases from V and 7 bases from J; junction bases left unmatched: 6. The CDR3 is 13 amino acids. Germline lookup yields CDR1 GTSNPN and CDR2 SVGIG (reference sequence). CDR3 residues: CAWTPTGGNTIYF. The CDR3 nucleotides read TGTGCCTGGACACCAACAGGGGGGAACACCATATATTTT.

The chain is built from TRBV4-1 and TRBJ2-3; perhaps TRBD1 as D (6 bases). The V end lost 3 bases, the J end lost 1 base, and 8 bases lay between the germline ends. Germline V gene data show CDR1 as MGHRA and CDR2 as YSYEKL. The CDR3 is 14 amino acids. CDR3: CASSQTGRTDTQYF. As DNA, the CDR3 is TGCGCCAGCAGCCAGACAGGACGCACAGATACGCAGTATTTT.

This clone was observed once. This chain connects TRBV6-5 to TRBJ2-7; TRBD1 is a possible D gene (5 bases). The germline V and J ends were trimmed by 3 bases and 1 base, with 10 bases remaining between them. The CDR3 is 14 amino acids. Germline CDR1 and CDR2: MNHEY and SVGAGI. CDR3 DNA: TGTGCCAGCAGTTATGGGGCAGATTCCTACGAGCAGTACTTC. Encoded protein: CASSYGADSYEQYF.

This chain uses TRBV28 with TRBJ1-5; TRBD1 aligns across 7 bases. Losses at the gene ends were 6 bases for V and 3 bases for J; bases not matched to a gene: 8. Germline V gene data show CDR1 as MDHEN and CDR2 as SYDVKM. This CDR3 comprises 15 residues. In DNA form, the CDR3 reads TGTGCCAGCAGGAAACGGGACAGCAACAATCAGCCCCAGCATTTT. This codes for CASRKRDSNNQPQHF.

V gene TRBV24-1 combines with J gene TRBJ2-5, with a tentative D call TRBD2 (5 bases). Germline CDR1 and CDR2: KGHDR and SFDVKD. The ends were cut back, 4 bases at V and 7 bases at J, with 15 bases in the middle. The CDR3 has 14 amino acids. CDR3 bases: TGTGCCACCAGTGACCCGACTATGGTGGGGACCCAGTACTTC. Its protein is CATSDPTMVGTQYF.

The chain combines TRBV30 with TRBJ1-1; D ambiguous. CDR3 length: 13 residues. Per germline, CDR1 GTSNPN and CDR2 SVGIG (reference sequence). Between the trimmed V and J ends, which lost 4 bases and 4 bases, there was a span of 13 bases. For the CDR3, the DNA is TGTGCCTGGACCACAGTACATCTCACTGAAGCTTTCTTT. Protein sequence: CAWTTVHLTEAFF.

The chain combines TRBV12-3 or TRBV12-4 with TRBJ2-1; unclear D gene. CDR3 length: 13 residues. Trimming took off 6 bases at V and 7 bases at J, with 13 bases between the two ends. The CDR3 bases are TGTGCCAGCAGCCGACGACTCGCAAATGAGCAGTTCTTC. Translation gives CASSRRLANEQFF.

The genes are TRBV11-2 and TRBJ2-7, with a tentative D call TRBD2 (7 bases). Per the germline V gene, CDR1 is SGHAT and CDR2 is FQNNGV. There are 17 residues in the CDR3. Deletions cut 5 bases from V and 1 base from J, with 21 bases between. The CDR3 bases are TGTGCCAGCAGCCCAGTCGGTGGCGGGGGCCTATCCTACGAGCAGTACTTC. Translation gives CASSPVGGGGLSYEQYF.

CDR3 bases: TGTGCCTGGAATTCGGGAGTCGGAGCTTTCTTT. This sequence encodes CAWNSGVGAFF. This chain joins TRBV30 and TRBJ1-1; the D is unclear. The CDR3 has 11 residues. The V and J ends lost 4 bases and 10 bases respectively, with 13 bases between them. CDR1 and CDR2 from the germline V gene are GTSNPN and SVGIG (reference sequence).

The gene calls are TRBV4-1 and TRBJ2-3; 8 bases are a match to TRBD2. The V gene end was trimmed by 4 bases and the J gene end by 1 base; junction bases not matched to a gene: 7. There are 16 residues in the CDR3. The germline gives CDR1 MGHRA, CDR2 YSYEKL. CDR3 coding DNA: TGCGCCAGCAGCCTTGTACTAGCGGAAGGCACAGATACGCAGTATTTT. Translated: CASSLVLAEGTDTQYF.

The chain couples TRBV7-8 to TRBJ2-7; D may be TRBD1 (5 bases). Germline CDR1 SGHVS, CDR2 FQNEAQ. Trimming pared 1 base from V and 0 bases from J, leaving 7 bases between. This CDR3 is 14 amino acids long. The CDR3 is CASSLGQFSYEQYF. The CDR3 DNA follows: TGTGCCAGCAGCTTAGGACAGTTCTCCTACGAGCAGTACTTC.

V is TRBV11-2 and J is TRBJ2-1; 10 positions match TRBD1. The CDR3 extends over 16 amino acids. Per germline, CDR1 SGHAT and CDR2 FQNNGV. Germline trimming cut 5 bases from V and 6 bases from J; bases unmatched to any gene: 10. The CDR3 DNA reads as TGTGCCAGCAGCCCGAGGATGGGACAGGGGAGCAATGAGCAGTTCTTC. The encoded protein is CASSPRMGQGSNEQFF.

The V and J genes are TRBV28 and TRBJ1-3; possible D gene TRBD1, 5 bases. The germline V gene has CDR1 MDHEN and CDR2 SYDVKM. The CDR3 contains 15 residues. The ends were cut back, 6 bases at V and 0 bases at J, with 12 bases in the middle. Written as DNA, the CDR3 is TGTGCCAGCAGCACTACAGGACGCTCTGGAAACACCATATATTTT. The encoded protein is CASSTTGRSGNTIYF.

The chain has TRBV18 and TRBJ2-2; a possible D gene is TRBD2 (5 bases). This CDR3 region has 15 residues. The germline gives CDR1 KGHSH, CDR2 LQKENI. Between the trimmed V and J ends, which lost 6 bases and 2 bases, there was a span of 13 bases. CDR3 bases: TGTGCCAGCTCTTTCACTGAGGGAAACACCGGGGAGCTGTTTTTT. Translated: CASSFTEGNTGELFF. Looking up the rest from reference TRBV18 and TRBJ2-2 gives the full variable domain: NAGVMQNPRHLVRRRGQEARLRCSPMKGHSHVYWYRQLPEEGLKFMVYLQKENIIDESGMPKERFSAEFPKEGPSILRIQQVVRGDSAAYFCASSFTEGNTGELFFGEGSRLTVL.

V usage is TRBV6-2 or TRBV6-3 and J usage is TRBJ2-7; 13 positions match TRBD2. J gave up 2 bases and V 4 bases, and 2 bases lay outside the gene matches. The germline V gene has CDR1 MNHEY and CDR2 SVGEGT. CDR3 length: 15 residues. CDR3 residues: CASSSGLAGAYEQYF. The DNA for the CDR3 is TGTGCCAGCAGTTCTGGACTAGCGGGGGCCTACGAGCAGTACTTC.

The chain employs TRBV28 and TRBJ1-1, with D uncertain. Germline CDR1 is MDHEN and CDR2 is SYDVKM. The CDR3 consists of 12 residues. The CDR3 region has the DNA TGTTCAGAGGGCCCGTTGAACACTGAAGCTTTCTTT. Translated: CSEGPLNTEAFF. Complete variable domain (other parts from reference TRBV28 and TRBJ1-1): DVKVTQSSRYLVKRTGEKVFLECVQDMDHENMFWYRQDPGLGLRLIYFSYDVKMKEKGDIPEGYSVSREKKERFSLILESASTNQTSMYLCSEGPLNTEAFFGQGTRLTVV.

This chain uses TRBV19 with TRBJ1-5; no clear D. The CDR3 consists of 11 residues. CDR1 and CDR2 (germline): LNHDA, SQIVND (reference sequence). V lost 5 bases and J 12 bases, leaving 11 bases between the germline ends. The CDR3: CASSSPGFQHF. The CDR3 DNA reads as TGTGCCAGTAGTTCACCGGGGTTCCAGCATTTT.

This sequence joins TRBV7-9 and TRBJ2-3; D is undetermined. The V and J ends lost 3 bases and 4 bases respectively, with 5 bases between them. Germline V gene data show CDR1 as SEHNR and CDR2 as FQNEAQ (reference sequence). The length of the CDR3 is 12 residues. CDR3 in amino acids: CASSLSADTQYF. In DNA form, the CDR3 reads TGTGCCAGCAGCTTGTCGGCAGATACGCAGTATTTT.

This clone was seen once. The chain links TRBV7-2 to TRBJ1-1, with D hard to call. From germline, CDR1 is SGHTA and CDR2 FQGNSA. V gave up 6 bases and J gave up 6 bases, with 17 bases separating them. This CDR3 is built from 14 residues. This chain's CDR3 is CASRRDSVGAEAFF. The CDR3 DNA sequence: TGTGCCAGCAGACGGGATAGTGTCGGGGCTGAAGCTTTCTTT.

The gene calls are TRBV19 and TRBJ1-1; 8 bases align to TRBD1. The trim removed 0 bases at V and 4 bases at J, leaving 4 bases unmatched. Germline CDR1 is LNHDA and CDR2 is SQIVND (reference sequence). The CDR3 runs 15 residues. This CDR3 is CASSIDPGGATEAFF. The CDR3 nucleotides are TGTGCCAGTAGTATAGACCCAGGGGGCGCCACTGAAGCTTTCTTT.

The rearrangement links TRBV7-9 to TRBJ2-7, with TRBD1 matching 7 bases. V lost 3 bases and J lost 0; bases outside the gene matches: 5. Germline CDR1 SEHNR, CDR2 FQNEAQ (reference sequence). The CDR3 is made up of 15 amino acids. CDR3 nucleotide sequence: TGTGCCAGCAGCTTCTGGACAGGCAGCTCCTACGAGCAGTACTTC. It encodes CASSFWTGSSYEQYF.